Below, 24 T cell receptor beta chains from the same sample are listed, as sequenced in a study of metastatic and nonmetastatic thyroid tumors. Using MiXCR, TCRdb re-called clones from the PCR reads. The repertoire holds around 20,000 clones, with about a third as singletons. All patients were treatment-naive before thyroid surgery. Sequencing input: tumor tissue. These receptors all come from a female donor with papillary thyroid cancer or a benign thyroid nodule (not recorded which). Some clones in this sample may be carry-over from other donors' samples.

Comment on this clone: An end of the junction does not agree with germline; a read error may underlie this. The chain is built from TRBV4-1 and TRBJ1-4; TRBD1 aligns across 7 bases. The CDR3 spans 15 residues. The germline CDR1 and CDR2 sequences are MGHRA and YSYEKL. CDR3 sequence reads: CASSLHDRVGEKLLF. CDR3 DNA: TGCGCCAGCAGCCTCCATGACAGGGTGGGTGAAAAACTGCTTTTT.

This clone has a handful of counts. Its ends do not fully match the called genes, so a read error is possible. The gene calls are TRBV29-1 and TRBJ2-3, with a possible D match to TRBD1 (6 bases). CDR1 is SQVTM, CDR2 ANQGSEA, per germline. The CDR3 is 14 amino acids. The CDR3 coding sequence is TGCAGCGGTGAATTAGGGGGAGGCACAGATACGCAGTATTTT. Its protein product is CSGELGGGTDTQYF.

This clone showed up many times. The chain links TRBV6-1 to TRBJ2-5, with D perhaps assigned TRBD1 or TRBD2 (5 bases each). Germline loops: CDR1 MNHNS, CDR2 SASEGT. V was trimmed by 6 bases and J by 5 bases, leaving 19 bases between them. The CDR3 runs to 15 residues. The CDR3 region is CASRRGVGRRETQYF. DNA for the CDR3: TGTGCCAGCAGGAGAGGGGTGGGAAGGAGGGAGACCCAGTACTTC.

In DNA form, the CDR3 reads TGCAGTGCCAGCCCCACGAAGGACAGGGGGTTGTCGGGCTACACCTTC. Translating gives CSASPTKDRGLSGYTF. The chain employs TRBV20-1 and TRBJ1-2; TRBD1 matches 10 bases. CDR1 is DFQATT and CDR2 is SNEGSKA in the germline V gene (reference sequence). The CDR3 loop spans 16 amino acids. Unmatched junction bases numbered 18, after V lost 6 bases and J lost 8 bases.

This clone was observed a handful of times. The rearrangement uses TRBV5-1 and TRBJ1-2, with D possibly TRBD1 on 6 matching bases. The CDR3 extends over 15 amino acids. The V end lost 3 bases, the J end lost 5 bases, and 17 bases lay between the germline ends. The germline V gene encodes CDR1 SGHRS and CDR2 YFSETQ. As DNA, the CDR3 is TGCGCCAGCAGCTCAGGGGAGGGGATACGGTATGGCTACACCTTC. Translated: CASSSGEGIRYGYTF.

The rearrangement joins TRBV30 to TRBJ1-1; D might be TRBD1 (6 bases). The CDR3 sequence is 14 residues long. Germline CDR1 GTSNPN, CDR2 SVGIG (reference sequence). Deletions cut 4 bases from V and 5 bases from J, with 17 bases between. As DNA, the CDR3 is TGTGCCTGGACCTTAACGCCTACAGGGACTGAAGCTTTCTTT. Protein product: CAWTLTPTGTEAFF.

V usage is TRBV27 and J usage is TRBJ2-1; unclear D gene. The V and J ends lost 6 bases and 4 bases respectively, with 13 bases between them. The CDR3 is made up of 14 amino acids. Germline V gene sequence: CDR1 MNHEY, CDR2 SMNVEV (reference sequence). The CDR3 coding sequence is TGTGCCAGCAGCCCCGACTCCCCTTACAATGAGCAGTTCTTC. This sequence encodes CASSPDSPYNEQFF.

This clone came up a few times. This chain links TRBV19 with TRBJ2-7, with D possibly matching TRBD1 (5 bases). The CDR3 length is 13 residues. V dropped 3 bases and J dropped 4 bases, with 10 bases sitting between them. The V gene's germline CDR1 is LNHDA and CDR2 SQIVND (reference sequence). CDR3 protein: CASSISRDYEQYF. In DNA, the CDR3 is TGTGCCAGTAGTATCTCCAGGGATTACGAGCAGTACTTC.

V and J are TRBV6-1 and TRBJ2-2; 9 positions match TRBD2. Germline values: CDR1 MNHNS, CDR2 SASEGT. Unmatched junction bases numbered 5, after V lost 6 bases and J lost 3 bases. The CDR3 runs 15 residues. In DNA form, the CDR3 reads TGTGCCAGCAGGGCGACTAGCGGACACACCGGGGAGCTGTTTTTT. It codes for CASRATSGHTGELFF.

The CDR3, as DNA: TGCAGTGCTAGAGGAGCGGGGGGGCCCTACAATGAGCAGTTCTTC. Protein product: CSARGAGGPYNEQFF. This sequence joins TRBV20-1 and TRBJ2-1; 10 bases are a match to TRBD2. Germline CDR1 and CDR2: DFQATT and SNEGSKA (reference sequence). J lost 2 bases, V lost 1 base, and 2 bases had no gene match. The CDR3 extends over 15 amino acids.

There are a few counts of this clone. The CDR3 is CASSEVVYKLFF. DNA for the CDR3: TGTGCCAGCAGTGAAGTCGTCTATAAGCTTTTCTTT. This rearrangement joins TRBV6-1 to TRBJ1-1; D unclear. The germline V gene encodes CDR1 MNHNS and CDR2 SASEGT. The CDR3 totals 12 residues. Trimming shortened V by 1 base and J by 13 bases, and 13 bases separated the two germline ends.

The chain employs TRBV20-1 and TRBJ2-1; maybe TRBD2 (7 bases). CDR1 is DFQATT, CDR2 SNEGSKA, per germline (reference sequence). This CDR3 comprises 11 residues. The germline V and J ends were trimmed by 7 bases and 9 bases, with 13 bases remaining between them. As DNA, the CDR3 is TGCAGTGGCGCAAGGGGGGGTGAGCAGTTCTTC. It yields the protein CSGARGGEQFF.

This clone was found a few times. The chain is built from TRBV10-2 and TRBJ1-3, with TRBD1 matching over 10 bases. The germline gives CDR1 WSHSY, CDR2 SAAADI. This CDR3 comprises 13 residues. With V trimmed by 9 bases and J by 7 bases, 6 bases remained unmatched. This CDR3 reads CASTPGQGNTIYF. The CDR3 DNA is TGCGCCAGTACACCGGGACAGGGGAACACCATATATTTT.

The chain has TRBV20-1 and TRBJ2-6, with TRBD1 matching 8 bases. The CDR3 is 18 amino acids. Germline V gene data show CDR1 as DFQATT and CDR2 as SNEGSKA (reference sequence). Trimming took 1 base from V and 1 from J; bases not matched to a gene: 9. CDR3 amino acids: CSARGAAGGESGANVLTF. DNA of the CDR3: TGCAGTGCTAGAGGGGCGGCAGGGGGCGAATCTGGGGCCAACGTCCTGACTTTC.

Details on this clone: Other nucleotide sequences in the sample specify the same CDR3. The chain carries TRBV5-6 and TRBJ2-7; possible D gene TRBD1, 6 bases. CDR1 is SGHDT and CDR2 is YYEEEE in the germline V gene. This CDR3 is built from 15 residues. The germline V and J ends were trimmed by 2 bases and 0 bases, with 12 bases remaining between them. The DNA for the CDR3 is TGTGCCAGCAGCTTAGGGGGTATCGGCTCCTACGAGCAGTACTTC. This gives the protein CASSLGGIGSYEQYF.

This chain uses TRBV10-1 with TRBJ2-1; TRBD2 matches at 13 bases. Germline loops: CDR1 WNHNN, CDR2 SYGVQD (reference sequence). This CDR3 region has 16 residues. The V and J ends lost 3 bases and 10 bases, in that order; junction bases with no gene match: 9. CDR3 DNA sequence: TGCGCCAGCAGTGATTTTGGACTAGCGGGAGAAGGGGAGCAGTTCTTC. Translated: CASSDFGLAGEGEQFF.

The chain joins TRBV4-1 to TRBJ2-2; 7 bases agree with TRBD1. J was trimmed by 4 bases and V by 0 bases; bases with no gene match: 5. The length of the CDR3 is 16 residues. Germline loops: CDR1 MGHRA, CDR2 YSYEKL. The CDR3 bases are TGCGCCAGCAGCCAAGAACAGGGGAAGCGCACCGGGGAGCTGTTTTTT. It specifies CASSQEQGKRTGELFF.

V and J are TRBV6-1 and TRBJ1-3; D gene ambiguous. This CDR3 comprises 15 residues. Germline assignment: CDR1 MNHNS and CDR2 SASEGT. The V gene lost 6 bases and the J gene lost 0 bases, with 12 bases spanning the gap. Written as DNA, the CDR3 is TGTGCCAGCAGCCCCTTGGGATTCTCTGGAAACACCATATATTTT. The encoded protein is CASSPLGFSGNTIYF.

This clone was counted a few times. The chain combines TRBV10-3 with TRBJ1-1, with D possibly TRBD1 on 6 matching bases. The CDR3 is 14 amino acids. V shed 5 bases and J shed 4 bases, with 14 bases lying between them. The germline V gene has CDR1 ENHRY and CDR2 SYGVKD. This CDR3 is CAISTGTRTTEAFF. The DNA for the CDR3 is TGTGCCATCAGTACCGGGACAAGAACCACTGAAGCTTTCTTT.

This clone was observed many times. The gene calls are TRBV6-1 and TRBJ2-7; the match to TRBD1 covers 10 bases. The V gene's germline CDR1 is MNHNS and CDR2 SASEGT. CDR3 size: 14 residues. The J segment lost 3 bases and the V segment lost 1 base, leaving 0 bases of the junction unmatched. CDR3 coding DNA: TGTGCCAGCAGTGAAGGGACAGGGGGCTACGAGCAGTACTTC. This translates into CASSEGTGGYEQYF.

This clone was seen a few times. This sequence joins TRBV24-1 and TRBJ2-5; a possible D gene is TRBD2 (6 bases). CDR1 is KGHDR, CDR2 SFDVKD, per germline. Trimming removed 4 bases at V and 10 bases at J, with 15 bases between. The CDR3 is 13 residues long. The CDR3 region has the DNA TGTGCCACCAGTGACAGTAGCGGTCCTGGCCAGTACTTC. Amino acid sequence: CATSDSSGPGQYF.

This chain uses TRBV7-8 with TRBJ2-3; D may be TRBD2 (5 bases). This CDR3 contains 14 residues. V lost 0 bases, J lost 6 bases, and 10 bases lay in between. Germline CDR1 is SGHVS and CDR2 is FQNEAQ. The CDR3: CASSLARSGDTQYF. The CDR3 DNA follows: TGTGCCAGCAGCTTAGCGCGGTCGGGGGATACGCAGTATTTT.

This clone was detected many times. The rearrangement links TRBV6-5 to TRBJ1-5; maybe TRBD1 (5 bases). Germline V gene lookup returns CDR1 MNHEY and CDR2 SVGAGI. The CDR3 extends over 16 amino acids. V was cut by 6 bases and J by 0 bases, with 15 bases left in between. In nucleotides, the CDR3 is TGTGCCAGCAGCCGGGCCGACAGCTATAGCAATCAGCCCCAGCATTTT. It translates to CASSRADSYSNQPQHF.

This clone showed up many times. The same CDR3 is also encoded by other DNA sequences in this sample. The CDR3 sequence: CASRSLGGYEQYF. Written as DNA, the CDR3 is TGTGCCAGCAGGTCGCTCGGGGGTTACGAGCAGTACTTC. The chain recombines TRBV6-1 with TRBJ2-7; weak D call: TRBD2 (6 bases). V was trimmed by 6 bases and J by 4 bases, leaving 13 bases between them. Germline CDR1 is MNHNS and CDR2 is SASEGT. The CDR3 length is 13 residues.